These 11 T cell receptor beta chains originate from one sample sequenced in a study of blood T cell repertoires in COVID-19. Generated by immunoSEQ multiplex PCR, the TCRdb table keeps only in-frame clones and is missing some. The sample consists of 240,000 or so clones, about 70% of them appearing once. The sequenced sample was peripheral blood. The origin of the receptors is a woman older than 75 with acute or convalescent COVID-19.

The CDR3: CASSVGTSGAITGELFF. In DNA form, the CDR3 reads TGTGCCAGCAGCGTAGGGACTAGCGGGGCTATCACCGGGGAGCTGTTTTTT. V gene TRBV9 combines with J gene TRBJ2-2; TRBD2 agrees at 12 bases. The V and J ends lost 0 bases and 4 bases, in that order; junction bases with no gene match: 4. The CDR3 is 17 amino acids. Looked up from germline, CDR1 is SGDLS and CDR2 is YYNGEE.

The chain recombines TRBV18 with TRBJ2-6; TRBD1 might be the D (6 bases). Germline lookup yields CDR1 KGHSH and CDR2 LQKENI. V was clipped by 3 bases and J by 0 bases, with 9 bases between them. This CDR3 has 16 amino acids. CDR3 in amino acids: CASSPTGPSGANVLTF. CDR3 in DNA: TGTGCCAGCTCACCTACAGGGCCCTCTGGGGCCAACGTCCTGACTTTC. Full variable domain (remainder filled in from reference TRBV18 and TRBJ2-6): NAGVMQNPRHLVRRRGQEARLRCSPMKGHSHVYWYRQLPEEGLKFMVYLQKENIIDESGMPKERFSAEFPKEGPSILRIQQVVRGDSAAYFCASSPTGPSGANVLTFGAGSRLTVL.

In this sample, this clone turned up a few times. This rearrangement joins TRBV4-1 to TRBJ1-1; TRBD1 aligns across 7 bases. Trimming took 2 bases from V and 0 from J; bases not matched to a gene: 12. Germline loops: CDR1 MGHRA, CDR2 YSYEKL. The CDR3 is 18 residues long. The CDR3 loop is CASSQWVGTATMNTEAFF. The CDR3 bases are TGCGCCAGCAGCCAATGGGTTGGGACAGCGACCATGAACACTGAAGCTTTCTTT.

This chain joins TRBV4-1 and TRBJ2-2; a weak D match, TRBD2 (6 bases). The CDR3 totals 17 residues. Trimming shortened V by 0 bases and J by 0 bases, and 11 bases separated the two germline ends. Germline-derived CDR1 and CDR2 are MGHRA and YSYEKL. DNA of the CDR3: TGCGCCAGCAGCCAAGAGCACGCGGGGTCGAACACCGGGGAGCTGTTTTTT. It yields the protein CASSQEHAGSNTGELFF.

The V and J genes are TRBV6-5 and TRBJ1-1; no firm D call. V was trimmed by 2 bases and J by 1 base, leaving 8 bases between them. This CDR3 spans 14 amino acids. Germline V gene lookup returns CDR1 MNHEY and CDR2 SVGAGI. The CDR3 DNA reads as TGTGCCAGCAGTTACGCCGTCGGGAACACTGAAGCTTTCTTT. Amino acid sequence: CASSYAVGNTEAFF.

The CDR3 sequence: CASGTGFGTGELFF. The CDR3 DNA sequence: TGTGCCAGCGGGACAGGGTTCGGCACCGGGGAGCTGTTTTTT. V usage is TRBV5-8 and J usage is TRBJ2-2, with 9 nucleotides matching TRBD1. The CDR3 contains 14 residues. Germline-derived CDR1 and CDR2 are SGHTS and YDEGEE. J lost 4 bases, V lost 7 bases, and 5 bases had no gene match.

The gene calls are TRBV5-4 and TRBJ2-7; no clear D gene. Per germline, CDR1 SGHNT and CDR2 YYREEE (reference sequence). Trimming took off 3 bases at V and 3 bases at J, with 4 bases between the two ends. The CDR3 loop spans 11 amino acids. The CDR3 here is CASSSHYEQYF. CDR3 coding DNA: TGTGCCAGCAGCTCCCACTACGAGCAGTACTTC.

The chain combines TRBV6-2 or TRBV6-3 with TRBJ1-6, with D possibly matching TRBD1 (6 bases). The CDR3 runs 15 residues. The germline V gene has CDR1 MNHEY and CDR2 SVGEGT. Trimming stripped 0 bases from V and 7 bases from J, with 10 bases between. This CDR3 reads CASSYSTGVNSPLHF. CDR3 nucleotide sequence: TGTGCCAGCAGTTACTCGACAGGAGTAAATTCACCCCTCCACTTT.

The chain links TRBV7-6 to TRBJ2-7; 9 bases map to TRBD1. The CDR3 spans 15 residues. V was clipped by 1 base and J by 5 bases; unmatched bases: 6. CDR1 and CDR2 from the germline V gene are SGHVS and FNYEAQ. The CDR3 DNA follows: TGTGCCAGCAGCTTAGGGTGGACAGGGGTCGACGAGCAGTACTTC. This encodes CASSLGWTGVDEQYF.

The CDR3 protein is CASSLGQGNSPLHF. The CDR3 nucleotides are TGTGCCAGCAGCTTAGGCCAGGGTAATTCACCCCTCCACTTT. The rearrangement uses TRBV11-2 and TRBJ1-6; D might be TRBD1 (5 bases). The V and J ends lost 1 base and 6 bases respectively, with 7 bases between them. The CDR3 spans 14 residues. In germline, CDR1 is SGHAT, CDR2 FQNNGV.

V gene TRBV9 combines with J gene TRBJ1-2; D gene ambiguous. This CDR3 has 14 amino acids. Trimming removed 0 bases from V and 1 base from J, with 7 bases in between. Germline V lookup: CDR1 SGDLS, CDR2 YYNGEE. CDR3 sequence (DNA): TGTGCCAGCAGCGTAGGAGATCTTAACTATGGCTACACCTTC. It encodes CASSVGDLNYGYTF.